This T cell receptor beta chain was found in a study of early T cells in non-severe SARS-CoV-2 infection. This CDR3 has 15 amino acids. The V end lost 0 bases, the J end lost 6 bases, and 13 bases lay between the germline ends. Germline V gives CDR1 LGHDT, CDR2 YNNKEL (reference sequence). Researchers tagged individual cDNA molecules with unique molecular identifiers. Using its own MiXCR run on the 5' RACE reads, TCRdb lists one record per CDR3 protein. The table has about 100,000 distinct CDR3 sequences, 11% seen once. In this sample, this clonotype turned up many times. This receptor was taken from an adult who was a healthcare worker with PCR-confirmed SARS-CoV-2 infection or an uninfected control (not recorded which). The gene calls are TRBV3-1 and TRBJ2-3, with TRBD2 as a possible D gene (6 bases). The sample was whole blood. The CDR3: CASSQDGASDDTQYF. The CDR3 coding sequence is TGTGCCAGCAGCCAAGATGGGGCTAGCGATGATACGCAGTATTTT.